This paragraph covers one TCR beta chain sequence. Its antigen is unidentified. The sample comes from a study of CD8 T cells in Susac syndrome. RNA, at roughly 0.5 to 1 ug, was reverse transcribed with random hexamers. TCRdb independently ran MiXCR on the immunoSEQ multiplex PCR reads; one entry per CDR3 protein. This table holds some 250,000 distinct CDR3 sequences, 95% to 97% found once. Through negative isolation, CD4+ and CD8+ T cells were obtained, while TEMRA cells were enriched using FACS. The CDR3 covers 16 residues. J lost 0 bases, V lost 6 bases, and 8 bases had no gene match. Germline V CDR1 and CDR2: SQVTM, ANQGSEA. Study-level findings and limits: Within Susac syndrome CD4+ T cell repertoires, clonal expansion was not evident. Acknowledgment was made by the study that its TCR sequencing and HLA analysis involved a relatively small number of individuals.

The sample comprised CD4+ T cells from PBMCs. The chain uses TRBV29-1 and TRBJ1-1, with 12 bases lining up with TRBD1. The receptor comes from a human donor with Susac syndrome. This chain's CDR3 is CSVVGTGGGLNTEAFF. The CDR3 DNA follows: TGCAGCGTCGTAGGGACAGGGGGCGGACTGAACACTGAAGCTTTCTTT.